This paragraph reports one T cell receptor (beta chain). CDR1 is MDHEN, CDR2 SYDVKM, per germline. This CDR3 comprises 14 residues. The V segment lost 6 bases and the J segment 7 bases; nucleotides outside the gene matches: 6. This specimen belongs to a study of shared clonotypes between healthy human individuals. Only in-frame clones appear in the TCRdb table, and some are missing; sequencing was by immunoSEQ multiplex PCR. The sample has roughly 2.5 million clones; roughly nine tenths are singletons. Sequenced material: naive CD4+ T cells sorted from blood. Subset reported: CD45RA+ positively selected. The source of this sequence is a man younger than 35 in good health. The V call is TRBV28, the J call TRBJ2-5; 12 nucleotides line up with TRBD1. CDR3 sequence reads: CASSPGTGGLTQYF. As DNA, the CDR3 is TGTGCCAGCAGCCCCGGGACAGGGGGCCTGACCCAGTACTTC.